Shown below are 19 T cell receptor beta chains from a single sample sequenced in a study of cytomegalovirus exposure and HLA in healthy donors. TCRdb keeps only in-frame clones here, not all; method: immunoSEQ multiplex PCR. The repertoire includes about 71,000 clones, around 93% of them detected once, and roughly 1% sits in the top ten. The material sequenced was PBMCs. The receptors come from a woman younger than 30 in good health and CMV-seronegative.

The V call is TRBV5-5, the J call TRBJ1-4; TRBD1 agrees at 8 bases. This CDR3 has 13 residues. With 4 bases clipped from V and 8 bases from J, the junction kept 4 bases outside the gene matches. CDR1 is SGHKS, CDR2 YYEKEE, per germline (reference sequence). CDR3 coding DNA: TGTGCCAGCAGCCTCTGGACAGGGGAAAAACTGTTTTTT. This encodes CASSLWTGEKLFF.

The chain uses TRBV7-2 and TRBJ2-4; 13 bases match TRBD2. Per germline, CDR1 SGHTA and CDR2 FQGNSA. CDR3 length: 18 amino acids. J gave up 3 bases and V 0 bases, and 5 bases lay outside the gene matches. The CDR3 is CASSLAGLAGAGKNIQYF. DNA for the CDR3: TGTGCCAGCAGCTTAGCTGGACTAGCGGGAGCCGGCAAAAACATTCAGTACTTC.

The V call is TRBV28, the J call TRBJ2-7; perhaps TRBD2 as D (5 bases). CDR1 is MDHEN and CDR2 is SYDVKM in the germline V gene. V lost 11 bases and J lost 4, with 12 bases in between. There are 11 residues in the CDR3. For the CDR3, the DNA is TGTGCCGTACTAGGCGGTTACGAGCAGTACTTC. Translating gives CAVLGGYEQYF.

This clone occurred a few times. The genes are TRBV27 and TRBJ1-5, with D hard to call. CDR3 length: 14 residues. Deletions cut 5 bases from V and 1 base from J, with 9 bases between. The germline gives CDR1 MNHEY, CDR2 SMNVEV (reference sequence). CDR3 DNA: TGTGCCAGCAGTCAGGCCCGCAGCAATCAGCCCCAGCATTTT. As protein: CASSQARSNQPQHF.

V gene TRBV7-8 combines with J gene TRBJ2-3, with 7 positions matching TRBD2. The germline CDR1 and CDR2 sequences are SGHVS and FQNEAQ. The junction had 7 bases not matched to a gene; V was cut back by 5 bases and J by 5 bases. The CDR3 is 14 amino acids. In DNA form, the CDR3 reads TGTGCCAGCAGCCTCGTAATAGCGGGAGATACGCAGTATTTT. Its translation: CASSLVIAGDTQYF.

The V call is TRBV5-6, the J call TRBJ2-7; 9 nucleotides agree with TRBD1. With V trimmed by 4 bases and J by 5 bases, 10 bases remained unmatched. CDR1 is SGHDT and CDR2 is YYEEEE in the germline V gene. CDR3 length equals 15 residues. CDR3 coding DNA: TGTGCCAGCAGCATAGGGACAGGGAATTTCAACGAGCAGTACTTC. This sequence encodes CASSIGTGNFNEQYF.

The chain links TRBV27 to TRBJ1-2, with D possibly TRBD1 on 6 matching bases. V was cut by 5 bases and J by 8 bases, with 15 bases left in between. This CDR3 has 13 amino acids. Germline V lookup: CDR1 MNHEY, CDR2 SMNVEV (reference sequence). The CDR3 DNA is TGTGCCAGCAGTCCCCGGAGGGGGGGCGGCTACACCTTC. Amino acid sequence: CASSPRRGGGYTF.

The V call is TRBV7-9, the J call TRBJ2-3, with 9 bases fitting TRBD2. The CDR3 runs 17 residues. V shed 5 bases, J shed 6 bases, and the junction held 15 bases outside the gene matches. Germline CDR1 reads SEHNR; CDR2 reads FQNEAQ (reference sequence). The CDR3 bases are TGTGCCAGCAGCCCCCGGGGGGCGGGAGGGCGGACGGATACGCAGTATTTT. This codes for CASSPRGAGGRTDTQYF. Combining the CDR3 with reference TRBV7-9 and TRBJ2-3 gives the whole variable domain DTGVSQNPRHKITKRGQNVTFRCDPISEHNRLYWYRQTLGQGPEFLTYFQNEAQLEKSRLLSDRFSAERPKGSFSTLEIQRTEQGDSAMYLCASSPRGAGGRTDTQYFGPGTRLTVL.

V and J are TRBV9 and TRBJ2-1; TRBD2 matches at 7 bases. V was pared by 0 bases and J by 2 bases, with 2 bases of the junction left unmatched. The CDR3 length is 15 residues. From germline, CDR1 is SGDLS and CDR2 YYNGEE. CDR3 residues: CASSVAGGPYNEQFF. For the CDR3, the DNA is TGTGCCAGCAGCGTAGCGGGAGGCCCCTACAATGAGCAGTTCTTC.

The V and J genes are TRBV7-7 and TRBJ1-5, with TRBD1 as a possible D gene (5 bases). The CDR3 sequence is 16 residues long. The germline gives CDR1 SSHAT, CDR2 FNYEAQ (reference sequence). Deletions cut 2 bases from V and 6 bases from J, with 17 bases between. This CDR3 is CASSLRGCTRSQPQHF. Written as DNA, the CDR3 is TGTGCCAGCAGCTTAAGGGGCTGTACTCGGAGTCAGCCCCAGCATTTT.

This clone was recorded only once. V gene TRBV19 combines with J gene TRBJ1-2; a weak D match, TRBD1 (6 bases). V lost 5 bases to trimming and J lost 7 bases, with 11 bases between them. CDR1 LNHDA and CDR2 SQIVND come from the germline V gene (reference sequence). The length of the CDR3 is 12 residues. CDR3 loop: CASSPGGFGYTF. The CDR3 DNA follows: TGTGCCAGTAGTCCGGGGGGCTTTGGCTACACCTTC.

The DNA for the CDR3 is TGTGCCAGCTCGCCAACAGGGGTGAAGGCAGATACGCAGTATTTT. Protein sequence: CASSPTGVKADTQYF. V usage is TRBV18 and J usage is TRBJ2-3; TRBD1 matches at 7 bases. Germline V gene sequence: CDR1 KGHSH, CDR2 LQKENI. Losses at the gene ends were 6 bases for V and 4 bases for J; bases not matched to a gene: 10. The CDR3 has 15 residues.

The rearrangement uses TRBV27 and TRBJ2-3; 7 bases are a match to TRBD2. The trim removed 5 bases at V and 2 bases at J, leaving 13 bases unmatched. The CDR3 length is 17 residues. From germline, CDR1 is MNHEY and CDR2 SMNVEV (reference sequence). The CDR3: CASSLTPASGNTDTQYF. CDR3 DNA: TGTGCCAGCAGTCTAACCCCGGCTAGCGGAAACACAGATACGCAGTATTTT.

CDR3: CASSEPGVSGYTF. The CDR3 nucleotides are TGCGCCAGCAGTGAGCCGGGGGTATCTGGCTACACCTTC. The chain is built from TRBV10-2 and TRBJ1-2; perhaps TRBD1 as D (5 bases). The germline V and J ends were trimmed by 2 bases and 7 bases, with 11 bases remaining between them. Germline loops: CDR1 WSHSY, CDR2 SAAADI. This CDR3 is built from 13 residues.

CDR3 loop: CASSQDRTSGYNEQFF. The CDR3 bases are TGCGCCAGCAGCCAAGATAGGACTAGCGGGTACAATGAGCAGTTCTTC. The V call is TRBV4-1, the J call TRBJ2-1; 11 bases align to TRBD2. The CDR3 covers 16 residues. Looked up from germline, CDR1 is MGHRA and CDR2 is YSYEKL. With 0 bases clipped from V and 4 bases from J, the junction kept 2 bases outside the gene matches.

V is TRBV6-7 and J is TRBJ1-5; 7 bases agree with TRBD1. TRBV6-7 counts as an open reading frame of uncertain function. CDR3 size: 14 residues. J lost 5 bases, V lost 5 bases, and 6 bases had no gene match. The CDR3 DNA reads TGTGCCAGCAGTGGAGCCAGGGGGGATCAGCCCCAGCATTTT. Amino acids: CASSGARGDQPQHF.

In its sample, this clone was seen once. The chain links TRBV7-9 to TRBJ2-7, with D possibly matching TRBD2 (6 bases). Germline lookup yields CDR1 SEHNR and CDR2 FQNEAQ (reference sequence). The length of the CDR3 is 12 residues. V lost 3 bases to trimming and J lost 6 bases, with 9 bases between them. The CDR3 sequence: CASSLVAAEQYF. CDR3 nucleotides: TGTGCCAGCAGCTTGGTAGCGGCCGAGCAGTACTTC.

This chain connects TRBV2 to TRBJ2-7, with TRBD2 matching over 10 bases. V was pared by 8 bases and J by 1 base, with 5 bases of the junction left unmatched. The CDR3 runs to 14 residues. The germline V gene has CDR1 SNHLY and CDR2 FYNNEI. The CDR3 reads CASLFSGRSYEQYF. The CDR3, as DNA: TGTGCCAGCTTATTTAGCGGGAGGTCCTACGAGCAGTACTTC.

This clone came up once. The CDR3 protein is CASSQDPFAVQETQYF. CDR3 sequence (DNA): TGCGCCAGCAGCCAAGATCCCTTCGCAGTCCAAGAGACCCAGTACTTC. This sequence joins TRBV4-3 and TRBJ2-5; D remains unclear. Trimming took off 0 bases at V and 1 base at J, with 12 bases between the two ends. The germline V gene has CDR1 LGHNA and CDR2 YSLEER. This CDR3 has 16 residues.